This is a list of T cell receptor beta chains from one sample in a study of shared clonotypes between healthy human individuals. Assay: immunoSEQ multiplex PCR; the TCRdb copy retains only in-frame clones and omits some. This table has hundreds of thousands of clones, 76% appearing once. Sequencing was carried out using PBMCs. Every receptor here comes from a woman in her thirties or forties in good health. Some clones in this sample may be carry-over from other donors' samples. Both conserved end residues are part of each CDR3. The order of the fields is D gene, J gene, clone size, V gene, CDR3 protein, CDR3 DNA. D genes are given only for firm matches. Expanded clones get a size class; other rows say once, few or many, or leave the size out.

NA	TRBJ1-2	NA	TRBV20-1	CSAGDNYGYTF	TGCAGTGCCGGGGACAACTATGGCTACACCTTC
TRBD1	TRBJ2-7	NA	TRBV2	CASSGQGRYEQYF	TGTGCCAGCAGTGGACAGGGCCGCTACGAGCAGTACTTC
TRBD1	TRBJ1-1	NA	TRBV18	CASSVQGMNTEAFF	TGTGCCAGCTCAGTACAGGGGATGAACACTGAAGCTTTCTTT
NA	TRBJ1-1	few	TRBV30	CAWSYGDTEAFF	TGTGCCTGGAGTTACGGGGACACTGAAGCTTTCTTT
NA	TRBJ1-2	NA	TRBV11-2	CASSLVAGVNYGYTF	TGTGCCAGCAGCTTAGTGGCAGGGGTGAACTATGGCTACACCTTC
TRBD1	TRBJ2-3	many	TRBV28	CASSMTGAVEDTQYF	TGTGCCAGCAGCATGACAGGGGCGGTGGAGGATACGCAGTATTTT
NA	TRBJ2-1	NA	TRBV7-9	CASSWDNNEQFF	TGTGCCAGCAGCTGGGACAACAATGAGCAGTTCTTC
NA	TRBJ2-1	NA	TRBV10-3	CAISGGLINEQFF	TGTGCCATCAGTGGGGGACTCATAAATGAGCAGTTCTTC
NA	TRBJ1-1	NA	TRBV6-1	CASSELWTVPTEAFF	TGTGCCAGCAGTGAACTCTGGACTGTTCCAACTGAAGCTTTCTTT
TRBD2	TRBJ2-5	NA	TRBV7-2	CASSLGLAGVRETQYF	TGTGCCAGCAGCTTAGGACTAGCGGGAGTACGGGAGACCCAGTACTTC
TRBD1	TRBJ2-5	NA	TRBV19	CASRGTDQETQYF	TGTGCCAGTAGGGGGACAGACCAAGAGACCCAGTACTTC
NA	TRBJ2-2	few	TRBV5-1	CASSTGRNLNTGELFF	TGCGCCAGCAGCACCGGACGGAACCTGAACACCGGGGAGCTGTTTTTT
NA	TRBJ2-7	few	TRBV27	CANSLAPTVSSVYEQYF	TGTGCCAACAGTTTAGCCCCGACAGTATCCTCTGTCTACGAGCAGTACTTC
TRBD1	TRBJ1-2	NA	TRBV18	CASSSSAGQGVLGYTF	TGTGCCAGCTCATCGAGTGCGGGACAGGGGGTCTTGGGCTACACCTTC
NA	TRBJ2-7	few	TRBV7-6	CASSFDPSYEQYF	TGTGCCAGCAGCTTTGATCCCTCCTACGAGCAGTACTTC
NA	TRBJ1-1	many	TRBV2	CASSAQPGAEAFF	TGTGCCAGCAGCGCTCAGCCCGGGGCGGAAGCTTTCTTT
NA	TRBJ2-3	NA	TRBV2	CASTGRSDTQYF	TGTGCCAGCACGGGGAGATCAGATACGCAGTATTTT
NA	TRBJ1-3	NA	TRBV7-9	CAHARGFGNTIYF	TGTGCACACGCGCGGGGTTTTGGAAACACCATATATTTT
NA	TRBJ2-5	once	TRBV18	CASSAEPNQGAFGEQYF	TGTGCCAGCTCCGCCGAACCCAACCAGGGTGCCTTCGGGGAGCAGTACTTC
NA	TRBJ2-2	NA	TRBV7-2	CASRLYSPGDTGELFF	TGTGCCAGCAGGCTATATAGCCCCGGGGACACCGGGGAGCTGTTTTTT
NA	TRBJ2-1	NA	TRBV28	CASSEARAFYNEQFF	TGTGCCAGCAGTGAAGCGAGAGCGTTCTACAATGAGCAGTTCTTC
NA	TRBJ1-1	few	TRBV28	CASSLPAGAGVF	TGTGCCAGCAGTTTACCCGCCGGGGCAGGGGTATTT
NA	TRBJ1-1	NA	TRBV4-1	CASSQDGLGRNTEAFF	TGCGCCAGCAGCCAAGATGGACTGGGGAGGAACACTGAAGCTTTCTTT
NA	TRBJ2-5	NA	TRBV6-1	CASSRDAWETQYF	TGTGCCAGCAGTCGGGACGCCTGGGAGACCCAGTACTTC
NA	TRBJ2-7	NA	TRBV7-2	CASSLEAGSYEQYF	TGTGCCAGCAGCTTAGAGGCCGGATCCTACGAGCAGTACTTC
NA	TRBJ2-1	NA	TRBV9	CASSVGLITEQFF	TGTGCCAGCAGCGTAGGGCTAATTACTGAGCAGTTCTTC
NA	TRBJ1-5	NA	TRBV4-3	CASSQGRSPNAENQPQHF	TGCGCCAGCAGCCAAGGTCGGTCACCCAACGCCGAAAATCAGCCCCAGCATTTT
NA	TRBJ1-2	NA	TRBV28	CASGAAVGYTF	TGTGCCAGCGGGGCAGCGGTCGGCTACACCTTC
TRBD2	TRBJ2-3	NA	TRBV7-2	CASSPRTTTSGIDTDTQYF	TGTGCCAGCAGCCCCCGAACTACGACTAGCGGGATCGACACAGATACGCAGTATTTT
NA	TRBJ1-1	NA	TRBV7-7	CASSLGTNTEAFF	TGTGCTAGCAGCTTAGGCACGAACACTGAAGCTTTCTTT
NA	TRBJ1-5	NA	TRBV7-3	CASRPTGPSNQPQHF	TGTGCCAGCAGACCTACAGGGCCTAGCAATCAGCCCCAGCATTTT
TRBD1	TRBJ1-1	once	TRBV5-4	CASSQKGADGAFF	TGTGCCAGCAGCCAAAAGGGGGCGGACGGAGCTTTCTTT
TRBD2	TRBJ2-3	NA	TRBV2	CASGGLAESTDTQYF	TGTGCCAGCGGCGGACTAGCGGAAAGCACAGATACGCAGTATTTT
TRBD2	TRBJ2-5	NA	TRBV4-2	CASSQDPRPSGRETQYF	TGTGCCAGCAGCCAAGATCCGCGGCCTAGCGGAAGGGAGACCCAGTACTTC
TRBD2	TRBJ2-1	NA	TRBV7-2	CASSDTSGAYNEQFF	TGTGCCAGCAGCGACACTAGCGGAGCTTACAATGAGCAGTTCTTC
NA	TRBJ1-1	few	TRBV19	CASSIPYRTATLNTEAFF	TGTGCCAGTAGTATACCCTACCGGACAGCTACCTTGAACACTGAAGCTTTCTTT
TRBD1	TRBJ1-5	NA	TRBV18	CASSPSQGAGQPQHF	TGTGCCAGCTCACCATCCCAGGGGGCGGGTCAGCCCCAGCATTTT
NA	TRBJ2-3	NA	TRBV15	CATSDPRTPSTDTQYF	TGTGCCACCAGCGACCCGCGGACTCCTAGCACAGATACGCAGTATTTT
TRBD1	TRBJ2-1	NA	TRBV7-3	CASSRQGGSYNEQFF	TGTGCCAGCAGCCGACAGGGGGGGTCCTACAATGAGCAGTTCTTC